This is a list of T cell receptor beta chains from one sample in a study of CD8 T cells in ankylosing spondylitis. TCRdb fed the 5' RACE reads into MiXCR, producing one record per CDR3 protein. This repertoire shows some 240,000 distinct CDR3 sequences, 15% to 20% found once; its top ten account for approximately 33%. The sample consisted of blood, either unsorted or a sorted T cell fraction (not recorded which). These receptors were collected from a male donor with ankylosing spondylitis or in good health (not recorded which). Each CDR3 is given with its conserved first and last residue. D genes are given only for firm matches. Clone size is not always given. Where it is, it says once, few, many or a class for expanded clones.

TRBV29-1	TRBJ2-5	TRBD1	many	TGCAGCGTTATTCAGGGGGAATATGAGACCCAGTACTTC	CSVIQGEYETQYF
TRBV4-2	TRBJ1-1	.	.	TGTGCCAGCAGCCAACTGCTTCCAGAAAACACTGAAGCTTTCTTT	CASSQLLPENTEAFF
TRBV6-5	TRBJ2-1	.	few	TGTGCCAGCAGTTACACATCAGAATACAATGAGCAGTTCTTC	CASSYTSEYNEQFF
TRBV5-6	TRBJ2-3	.	many	TGTGCCAGCAGCTTGGTAAAGGGAACCGCTCTTAGCACAGATACGCAGTATTTT	CASSLVKGTALSTDTQYF
TRBV29-1	TRBJ2-5	.	.	TGCAGCGTTGAAGAAAACAGCTTAATCTCCCAGTACTTC	CSVEENSLISQYF
TRBV20-1	TRBJ2-3	TRBD2	few	TGCAGTGCTAGCCTAGCGGGGGGCACAGATACGCAGTATTTT	CSASLAGGTDTQYF
TRBV12-3/TRBV12-4	TRBJ2-5	TRBD2	.	TGTGCCAGCAGTTTAGAGATAGCGGGAGGGCTAGAGACCCAGTACTTC	CASSLEIAGGLETQYF
TRBV13	TRBJ2-3	.	few	TGTGCCAGCAGCTCCAGAACAGGGATAGATACGCAGTATTTT	CASSSRTGIDTQYF
TRBV12-5	TRBJ2-5	TRBD2	.	TGTGCTAGTGGTTTGGCTGCAGCGGGACCAGAGACCCAGTACTTC	CASGLAAAGPETQYF
TRBV29-1	TRBJ2-3	TRBD2	.	TGCAGCGTTGAGTTGGCGGGAGGGCCGGCAGATACGCAGTATTTT	CSVELAGGPADTQYF
TRBV7-9	TRBJ1-4	.	many	TGTGCCAGCAGCAGGGGCCCGGGGGATGAAAAACTGTTTTTT	CASSRGPGDEKLFF
TRBV5-1	TRBJ2-7	TRBD2	many	TGCGCCAGCAGCGGGGGACTAGCGGGAGTAGAGACCGAGCAGTACTTC	CASSGGLAGVETEQYF
TRBV12-3/TRBV12-4	TRBJ2-5	.	many	TGTGCCAGCAGTTTTTCAGGGCAAGAGACCCAGTACTTC	CASSFSGQETQYF
TRBV4-3	TRBJ1-4	.	few	TGCGCCAGCAGCCAAGGGCATAATGAAAAACTGTTTTTT	CASSQGHNEKLFF
TRBV12-3/TRBV12-4	TRBJ2-7	.	.	TGTGCCAGCAGCGAGGGACCCTACGAGCAGTACTTC	CASSEGPYEQYF
TRBV5-5	TRBJ1-3	.	.	TGTGCCAGCAGCTCCGGGACTGTGAGCTCTGGAAACACCATATATTTT	CASSSGTVSSGNTIYF
TRBV29-1	TRBJ2-5	.	.	TGCAGCGTTGAATCCGTGACAGTTGAAGAGACCCAGTACTTC	CSVESVTVEETQYF
TRBV12-3/TRBV12-4	TRBJ2-3	.	.	TGTGCCAGCAGTTTAGCGAATTATGTAGCAGCGGAATACACAGATACGCAGTATTTT	CASSLANYVAAEYTDTQYF
TRBV27	TRBJ2-1	TRBD1	.	TGTGCCAGCAGTTCACTAACAGGGACAGATTTTTACAATGAGCAGTTCTTC	CASSSLTGTDFYNEQFF
TRBV6-1	TRBJ1-5	.	.	TGTGCCAGCGGTACGGGGGGCGGGGAGCCCCAGCATTTT	CASGTGGGEPQHF
TRBV29-1	TRBJ2-1	.	.	TGCAGCGTTGAACTTCGGGCGTTTACCTACAATGAGCAGTTCTTC	CSVELRAFTYNEQFF
TRBV4-3	TRBJ2-3	.	.	TGCGCCAGCAGCCAAGATCTGGCTAGCGCCACTAGCACAGATACGCAGTATTTT	CASSQDLASATSTDTQYF
TRBV6-1	TRBJ2-3	.	many	TGTGCCAGCAGTGAACGGGGGGATACGCAGTATTTT	CASSERGDTQYF
TRBV7-6	TRBJ2-7	TRBD1	few	TGTGCCAGCAGCGATGGACAGGTCGAGCAGTACTTC	CASSDGQVEQYF
TRBV5-1	TRBJ2-2	TRBD2	few	TGCGCCAGCAGCTACACAGGGACCGGGACTAGCAGACTCCCGGCCACCGGGGAGCTGTTTTTT	CASSYTGTGTSRLPATGELFF
TRBV4-1	TRBJ1-6	.	few	TGCGCCAGCAGCCACGGACAGTCCAATTCACCCCTCCACTTT	CASSHGQSNSPLHF
TRBV5-1	TRBJ2-3	.	few	TGCGCCAGCAGCTTGGTGACAAACACAGATACGCAGTATTTT	CASSLVTNTDTQYF
TRBV10-3	TRBJ2-7	.	.	TGTGCCATCAGTGACCTGGGTCGGGCGAGCGAGCAGTACTTC	CAISDLGRASEQYF
TRBV2	TRBJ2-7	.	.	TGTGCCAGCAGTGAAGGGGTGGGCAGCCTCTACGAGCAGTACTTC	CASSEGVGSLYEQYF
TRBV12-3/TRBV12-4	TRBJ2-7	TRBD2	many	TGTGCCAGCAGTCGTGGACTAGTCTCCTACGAGCAGTACTTC	CASSRGLVSYEQYF